This T cell receptor (beta chain) is from a study of CD8 T cells in ankylosing spondylitis. Overall study findings and caveats: In peripheral blood, disease-linked CD8+ clones occurred at relatively low frequencies. Matched synovial fluid from ankylosing spondylitis patients was reported to be enriched for disease-linked clones. Typical of ankylosing spondylitis blood, it appeared, was a TCR beta motif of under 10 highly homologous variants.

Only a few counts were recorded for this clonotype. Its antigen is undetermined. Germline V lookup: CDR1 MNHNS, CDR2 SASEGT. This CDR3 spans 15 amino acids. The V end was cut by 6 bases, the J end by 4 bases, with 18 bases between. TCRdb processed the 5' RACE reads anew with MiXCR; each CDR3 protein has one entry. The table shows about 800,000 distinct CDR3 sequences, with 12% occurring only once. The chain uses TRBV6-1 and TRBJ1-2; TRBD1 is a possible D gene (6 bases). The sequenced sample was blood, either unsorted or a sorted T cell fraction (not recorded which). This receptor was taken from a male donor with ankylosing spondylitis. CDR3 coding DNA: TGTGCCAGCAGGGGCACAATTGGGGGCAGCTATGGCTACACCTTC. It is translated as CASRGTIGGSYGYTF.